This entry describes one T cell receptor beta chain. Its antigen is unidentified. Before any sequencing was done, the ViraFEST assay used viral peptide pools to expand antigen-specific CD4+ T cells. When 10 to 11 days of culture had elapsed, CD4+ T cells were isolated. The data were obtained in a study of vaccination effects on CD4 cells after COVID-19. Across the study: All study participants received two doses of BNT162b2 or mRNA-1273 vaccine. Study conclusions and caveats: Small numbers of convalescent patients limited the study. It also lacked early post-infection timepoints. Late post-vaccination samples showed marked contraction of infection- and vaccine-induced clones.

Generated by immunoSEQ multiplex PCR, the TCRdb table keeps only in-frame clones and is missing some. The table records tens of thousands of clones, 81% of them present only once. The sequencing used CD4+ T cells from PBMCs cultured with HCoV-229E spike peptides, collected before COVID-19 vaccination. This clonotype was obtained from a human donor who received a COVID-19 vaccine.

This chain's CDR3 is CASSLAGGIKGGYTF. CDR3 sequence (DNA): TGCGCCAGCAGCTTGGCAGGCGGAATTAAGGGTGGCTACACCTTC. The chain is built from TRBV5-1 and TRBJ1-2; unclear D gene. Per germline, CDR1 SGHRS and CDR2 YFSETQ. Trimming pared 0 bases from V and 7 bases from J, leaving 16 bases between. The CDR3 has 15 amino acids.